This entry lists 16 T cell receptor beta chains sequenced from one sample in a study of T cell responses to AZD1222 COVID-19 vaccine. Here immunoSEQ multiplex PCR was the method, and the copy in TCRdb shows in-frame clones only, minus some. The table shows roughly 110,000 clones, with about 90% occurring only once. This material consisted of peripheral blood, taken 28 days after the second AZD1222 dose. The origin of the receptors is an adult who received the AZD1222 COVID-19 vaccine.

The V and J genes are TRBV3-1 (or the pseudogene TRBV3-2) and TRBJ1-2, with D maybe TRBD1 (5 bases). Germline loops: CDR1 LGHDT, CDR2 YNNKEL (reference sequence). The CDR3 has 15 amino acids. V was pared by 0 bases and J by 8 bases, with 16 bases between. The CDR3 spells CASSQERGRESGYTF. CDR3 nucleotides: TGTGCCAGCAGCCAAGAAAGGGGAAGGGAGAGCGGCTACACCTTC.

The chain carries TRBV2 and TRBJ1-5; a possible D gene is TRBD1 (5 bases). The length of the CDR3 is 13 residues. Trimming removed 4 bases at V and 9 bases at J, with 13 bases between. Germline lookup yields CDR1 SNHLY and CDR2 FYNNEI. CDR3 nucleotides: TGTGCCAGCAGTGCAGGGTTTGGGGGGCCCCAGCATTTT. Translating it yields CASSAGFGGPQHF.

CDR3 DNA: TGTGCCAGCAGTATCAGACAGAGCTCCTACGAGCAGTACTTC. Translation gives CASSIRQSSYEQYF. The gene calls are TRBV27 and TRBJ2-7, with D possibly TRBD1 on 5 matching bases. Trimming took 5 bases from V and 0 from J, leaving 11 bases between them. The CDR3 has 14 residues. Germline lookup yields CDR1 MNHEY and CDR2 SMNVEV (reference sequence).

V gene TRBV19 combines with J gene TRBJ2-5; TRBD1 aligns across 9 bases. The junction had 8 bases not matched to a gene; V was cut back by 8 bases and J by 4 bases. CDR3 length: 14 residues. Germline V gene lookup returns CDR1 LNHDA and CDR2 SQIVND (reference sequence). In DNA form, the CDR3 reads TGTGCCAGTGGGGTGGACAGGGGTGGAGAGACCCAGTACTTC. Protein sequence: CASGVDRGGETQYF.

J is TRBJ1-2 and V is TRBV9; D perhaps matches TRBD1 (5 bases). The CDR3 is made up of 13 amino acids. Trimming pared 4 bases from V and 8 bases from J, leaving 15 bases between. Looked up from germline, CDR1 is SGDLS and CDR2 is YYNGEE. CDR3 bases: TGTGCCAGCAGCCCATCGGTGGGGGACGGCTACACCTTC. Its translation is CASSPSVGDGYTF.

V and J are TRBV6-6 and TRBJ1-4; TRBD1 agrees at 8 bases. Germline loops: CDR1 MNHNY, CDR2 SVGAGI (reference sequence). The CDR3 has 15 amino acids. Trimming took 5 bases from V and 2 from J; bases not matched to a gene: 4. CDR3 region: CASSVPGGTNEKLFF. As DNA, the CDR3 is TGTGCCAGCAGTGTCCCAGGGGGCACTAATGAAAAACTGTTTTTT.

The chain couples TRBV7-5 to TRBJ2-1. TRBV7-5 is deemed a pseudogene. The CDR3 has 14 amino acids. The CDR3, as DNA: TGTGCCAGAAGCACTAACAGTTCCTACAATGAGCAGTTCTTC. Translated, it gives CARSTNSSYNEQFF.

The rearrangement joins TRBV9 to TRBJ2-3; 7 bases map to TRBD2. The germline V gene has CDR1 SGDLS and CDR2 YYNGEE. CDR3 size: 16 residues. With V trimmed by 0 bases and J by 0 bases, 4 bases remained unmatched. In DNA form, the CDR3 reads TGTGCCAGCAGCGTAGCCCCGGGGGGAAGCACAGATACGCAGTATTTT. Translating gives CASSVAPGGSTDTQYF.

V and J are TRBV28 and TRBJ1-1; D is unresolved. Germline assignment: CDR1 MDHEN and CDR2 SYDVKM. The ends were cut back, 2 bases at V and 8 bases at J, with 9 bases in the middle. The CDR3 runs to 12 residues. DNA for the CDR3: TGTGCCAGCAGTTTACAGTATGAGGAAGCTTTCTTT. This translates into CASSLQYEEAFF.

This clone was observed once. V is TRBV10-2 and J is TRBJ2-1; TRBD1 agrees at 8 bases. Germline-derived CDR1 and CDR2 are WSHSY and SAAADI. The CDR3 extends over 15 amino acids. V was clipped by 6 bases and J by 3 bases; unmatched bases: 7. The CDR3 DNA reads TGCGCCAGCAGGGCCGGACAGGGCCTCTACAATGAGCAGTTCTTC. Amino acids: CASRAGQGLYNEQFF.

CDR3 nucleotide sequence: TGTGCCAGCAGTTCAGGCGGGGGTCTTTCCTACAATGAGCAGTTCTTC. Amino acids: CASSSGGGLSYNEQFF. The rearrangement links TRBV28 to TRBJ2-1, with TRBD2 matching over 7 bases. CDR3 size: 16 residues. With 4 bases clipped from V and 1 base from J, the junction kept 7 bases outside the gene matches. Germline assignment: CDR1 MDHEN and CDR2 SYDVKM.

The chain couples TRBV7-9 to TRBJ1-1; no clear D gene. Germline V lookup: CDR1 SEHNR, CDR2 FQNEAQ (reference sequence). V dropped 3 bases and J dropped 4 bases, with 6 bases sitting between them. This CDR3 is 12 amino acids long. CDR3 amino acids: CASSFGATEAFF. The DNA of the CDR3 is TGTGCCAGCAGCTTTGGCGCCACTGAAGCTTTCTTT.

The CDR3 loop is CASSPDSQETQYF. The CDR3 bases are TGTGCCAGCAGTCCGGACAGCCAAGAGACCCAGTACTTC. The J gene is TRBJ2-5, the V gene TRBV28; a weak D match, TRBD1 (6 bases). V shed 5 bases and J shed 1 base, with 8 bases lying between them. Germline CDR1 and CDR2: MDHEN and SYDVKM. This CDR3 has 13 residues.

The V gene is TRBV2, the J gene TRBJ1-2; D is uncertain. Germline V gives CDR1 SNHLY, CDR2 FYNNEI. The germline V and J ends were trimmed by 7 bases and 7 bases, with 16 bases remaining between them. The CDR3 runs 13 residues. The CDR3 here is CASTRATSAGYTF. CDR3 in DNA: TGTGCCAGCACCCGAGCGACATCGGCTGGCTACACCTTC.

The rearrangement links TRBV2 to TRBJ2-2; tentative D call: TRBD1 (6 bases). V gave up 2 bases and J gave up 4 bases, with 8 bases separating them. The V gene's germline CDR1 is SNHLY and CDR2 FYNNEI. The CDR3 has 14 residues. The CDR3 loop reads CASSEQGFTGELFF. The DNA for the CDR3 is TGTGCCAGCAGTGAACAGGGGTTCACCGGGGAGCTGTTTTTT. Filled out from reference TRBV2 and TRBJ2-2, the complete variable domain reads EPEVTQTPSHQVTQMGQEVILRCVPISNHLYFYWYRQILGQKVEFLVSFYNNEISEKSEIFDDQFSVERPDGSNFTLKIRSTKLEDSAMYFCASSEQGFTGELFFGEGSRLTVL.

CDR3 nucleotides: TGTGCCAGCAGCAGCGGGACTAGCGGGGCGTACTACGAGCAGTACTTC. It yields the protein CASSSGTSGAYYEQYF. The gene calls are TRBV5-4 and TRBJ2-7, with TRBD2 identical over 13 bases. The CDR3 has 16 residues. J gave up 3 bases and V 4 bases, and 7 bases lay outside the gene matches. Germline V lookup: CDR1 SGHNT, CDR2 YYREEE (reference sequence).